Listed here are 30 T cell receptor beta chains from one sample, sequenced in a study of blood T cell repertoires in COVID-19. The repertoire was sequenced with immunoSEQ multiplex PCR; TCRdb's copy has only in-frame clones and lacks some. Among approximately 70,000 clones listed, approximately 85% were seen once. The source material was peripheral blood. The receptors stem from a woman older than 75 with active or convalescent COVID-19.

The CDR3 DNA reads as TGTGCCAGCAGCGGGGGACTAGCGGCTGGGTCCTACGAGCAGTACTTC. Its protein product is CASSGGLAAGSYEQYF. The V gene is TRBV9, the J gene TRBJ2-7; 11 bases agree with TRBD2. Germline loops: CDR1 SGDLS, CDR2 YYNGEE. With V trimmed by 3 bases and J by 1 base, 6 bases remained unmatched. This CDR3 contains 16 residues.

This clone was seen a few times. This chain links TRBV6-2 or TRBV6-3 with TRBJ2-7; tentatively, D is TRBD2 (5 bases). Germline V gene lookup returns CDR1 MNHEY and CDR2 SVGEGT. This CDR3 has 14 amino acids. Trimming left V 6 bases short and J 5 bases short, with 17 bases between. The DNA of the CDR3 is TGTGCCAGCAGCTTAGACACGGTGAGGGACGAGCAGTACTTC. Translation: CASSLDTVRDEQYF.

The CDR3 protein is CASSSQGVYGYTF. CDR3 coding DNA: TGTGCCAGCAGTTCACAGGGAGTCTATGGCTACACCTTC. This chain links TRBV28 with TRBJ1-2; D may be TRBD1 (6 bases). The CDR3 totals 13 residues. V shed 4 bases and J shed 4 bases, with 10 bases lying between them. Germline CDR1 MDHEN, CDR2 SYDVKM.

This clone has only one observation. V usage is TRBV6-5 and J usage is TRBJ1-1; the match to TRBD1 covers 7 bases. Trimming removed 0 bases from V and 1 base from J; junction bases left unmatched: 5. The CDR3 has 16 residues. In germline, CDR1 is MNHEY, CDR2 SVGAGI. In DNA form, the CDR3 reads TGTGCCAGCAGTTACTCCCCAAGACAGGGGAACACTGAAGCTTTCTTT. It codes for CASSYSPRQGNTEAFF.

The chain uses TRBV7-8 and TRBJ2-7, with TRBD2 identical over 10 bases. Germline V gives CDR1 SGHVS, CDR2 FQNEAQ. This CDR3 has 18 amino acids. V lost 3 bases to trimming and J lost 5 bases; unmatched junction nucleotides: 16. Here the CDR3 reads CASSFLPPSEREGDEQYF. Here the CDR3 DNA reads TGTGCCAGCAGCTTTCTTCCCCCCTCCGAGCGGGAGGGGGACGAGCAGTACTTC.

Concerning this clone itself: This same CDR3 is encoded by further DNA sequences in the sample. V and J are TRBV5-6 and TRBJ1-2, with no clear D. CDR3 length: 13 residues. Looked up from germline, CDR1 is SGHDT and CDR2 is YYEEEE. The V and J ends lost 4 bases and 2 bases respectively, with 9 bases between them. The CDR3: CASSPGQNYGYTF. CDR3 DNA sequence: TGTGCCAGCAGCCCGGGTCAGAACTATGGCTACACCTTC.

This chain links TRBV7-2 with TRBJ2-1, with TRBD2 identical over 7 bases. The CDR3 has 16 amino acids. The germline V gene encodes CDR1 SGHTA and CDR2 FQGNSA. V lost 2 bases to trimming and J lost 6 bases; unmatched junction nucleotides: 10. The CDR3 is CASSLQAGVNFNEQFF. The CDR3 bases are TGTGCCAGCAGCTTACAGGCGGGGGTGAACTTCAATGAGCAGTTCTTC.

The chain carries TRBV6-5 and TRBJ2-1, with TRBD1 as a possible D gene (7 bases). The germline CDR1 and CDR2 sequences are MNHEY and SVGAGI. With 0 bases removed from V and 8 bases from J, the gap between germline ends came to 17 bases. The CDR3 has 16 amino acids. CDR3 sequence (DNA): TGTGCCAGCAGTTACTCGTCGGCAGGGGGGCAGCATGAGCAGTTCTTC. Amino acids: CASSYSSAGGQHEQFF.

V usage is TRBV6-1 and J usage is TRBJ2-3; unclear D gene. V was pared by 3 bases and J by 3 bases, with 4 bases between. The V gene's germline CDR1 is MNHNS and CDR2 SASEGT. The CDR3 is made up of 12 amino acids. The CDR3 sequence: CASSDQTDTQYF. As DNA, the CDR3 is TGTGCCAGCAGTGATCAGACAGATACGCAGTATTTT.

This CDR3 reads CASSPAAGLLSETQYF. DNA of the CDR3: TGTGCCAGCAGCCCTGCCGCGGGACTCCTTTCTGAGACCCAGTACTTC. This sequence joins TRBV7-6 and TRBJ2-5; tentatively, D is TRBD2 (6 bases). CDR1 is SGHVS, CDR2 FNYEAQ, per germline. Trimming stripped 5 bases from V and 5 bases from J, with 21 bases between. This CDR3 has 16 residues.

V and J are TRBV4-1 and TRBJ2-1; the D gene is possibly TRBD2 (6 bases). The CDR3 length is 15 residues. Trimming removed 0 bases from V and 5 bases from J, with 11 bases in between. Germline V CDR1 and CDR2: MGHRA, YSYEKL. The CDR3 nucleotides are TGCGCCAGCAGCCAAGATGAGCGGAGGGACAATGAGCAGTTCTTC. This encodes CASSQDERRDNEQFF.

The genes are TRBV6-5 and TRBJ1-2, with D hard to call. The CDR3 loop spans 14 amino acids. The V gene lost 2 bases and the J gene lost 8 bases, with 15 bases spanning the gap. Germline-derived CDR1 and CDR2 are MNHEY and SVGAGI. CDR3 DNA: TGTGCCAGCAGTTACCCCGGGAGTTTGGAGGGCTACACCTTC. Its translation is CASSYPGSLEGYTF.

This clone was seen a handful of times. The chain joins TRBV27 to TRBJ1-6; TRBD1 might be the D (5 bases). Trimming removed 6 bases from V and 8 bases from J, with 17 bases in between. The CDR3 runs 15 residues. Germline CDR1 reads MNHEY; CDR2 reads SMNVEV (reference sequence). For the CDR3, the DNA is TGTGCCAGCAGACCAGTGGGCGGGACTTATTCACCCCTCCACTTT. As protein: CASRPVGGTYSPLHF.

The chain combines TRBV7-9 with TRBJ2-7; TRBD2 matches at 14 bases. CDR3 size: 15 residues. With V trimmed by 5 bases and J by 4 bases, 4 bases remained unmatched. Germline V gives CDR1 SEHNR, CDR2 FQNEAQ (reference sequence). The CDR3 sequence is CASSTGTSGSYEQYF. The CDR3 DNA follows: TGTGCCAGCAGCACCGGGACTAGCGGGAGTTACGAGCAGTACTTC.

The rearrangement joins TRBV4-1 to TRBJ2-2; D might be TRBD2 (6 bases). CDR1 is MGHRA, CDR2 YSYEKL, per germline. Trimming took off 2 bases at V and 0 bases at J, with 13 bases between the two ends. This CDR3 is built from 17 residues. DNA of the CDR3: TGCGCCAGCAGCCAACACCCGGGACTGACGAACACCGGGGAGCTGTTTTTT. This encodes CASSQHPGLTNTGELFF.

The chain is built from TRBV10-3 and TRBJ2-3; 8 bases are shared with TRBD1. This CDR3 spans 17 amino acids. Germline CDR1 reads ENHRY; CDR2 reads SYGVKD. V lost 3 bases, J lost 6 bases, and 14 bases stayed unmatched. The CDR3 sequence is CAISEGQGKAQGDTQYF. CDR3 DNA: TGTGCCATCAGTGAAGGACAGGGAAAGGCCCAGGGGGATACGCAGTATTTT.

The chain couples TRBV5-1 to TRBJ1-4; the D gene is possibly TRBD1 (5 bases). V lost 4 bases and J lost 7, with 11 bases in between. Germline V gene lookup returns CDR1 SGHRS and CDR2 YFSETQ. This CDR3 comprises 13 residues. As DNA, the CDR3 is TGCGCCAGCAGCCCTGGGACTCTTGAAAAACTGTTTTTT. As protein: CASSPGTLEKLFF.

In its sample, this clone was seen once. J is TRBJ1-2 and V is TRBV3-1 (or the pseudogene TRBV3-2); possibly TRBD1 for D (5 bases). Trimming left V 3 bases short and J 1 base short, with 12 bases between. CDR1 is LGHDT and CDR2 is YNNKEL in the germline V gene (reference sequence). This CDR3 contains 15 residues. The CDR3 reads CASSQRDFLNYGYTF. In nucleotides, the CDR3 is TGTGCCAGCAGCCAGCGGGACTTTCTTAACTATGGCTACACCTTC.

The rearrangement uses TRBV19 and TRBJ2-3, with TRBD1 identical over 8 bases. CDR3 length equals 16 residues. After removal of 6 bases from V and 5 bases from J, the junction contained 13 bases not matched to a gene. CDR1 is LNHDA and CDR2 is SQIVND in the germline V gene (reference sequence). The CDR3 spells CASSAGRTGTQDTQYF. CDR3 bases: TGTGCCAGTAGCGCCGGCCGGACAGGGACTCAAGATACGCAGTATTTT.

This chain uses TRBV5-4 with TRBJ2-3, with D maybe TRBD1 (6 bases). The germline V gene has CDR1 SGHNT and CDR2 YYREEE (reference sequence). Trimming left V 4 bases short and J 6 bases short, with 21 bases between. The CDR3 has 16 residues. The CDR3 sequence: CASSGKQGVLTDTQYF. CDR3 nucleotide sequence: TGTGCCAGCAGCGGGAAACAGGGAGTGTTAACCGATACGCAGTATTTT.

The rearrangement joins TRBV6-6 to TRBJ1-5; no definite D call. The V gene lost 6 bases and the J gene lost 2 bases, with 11 bases spanning the gap. Per the germline V gene, CDR1 is MNHNY and CDR2 is SVGAGI (reference sequence). The CDR3 loop spans 14 amino acids. CDR3 DNA sequence: TGTGCCAGCAGCCAAACCGCAGGCAATCAGCCCCAGCATTTT. Protein product: CASSQTAGNQPQHF.

This sequence joins TRBV5-1 and TRBJ1-5; D unresolved. Trimming cost V 1 base and J 0 bases, with 8 bases left between them. Germline assignment: CDR1 SGHRS and CDR2 YFSETQ. There are 15 residues in the CDR3. CDR3: CASSLSGSSNQPQHF. The CDR3 DNA follows: TGCGCCAGCAGCTTGTCAGGCAGTAGCAATCAGCCCCAGCATTTT.

The gene calls are TRBV28 and TRBJ2-2, with 8 bases matching TRBD2. The CDR3 extends over 16 amino acids. Trimming cost V 2 bases and J 7 bases; bases outside gene matches: 9. CDR1 and CDR2 (germline): MDHEN, SYDVKM. DNA for the CDR3: TGTGCCAGCAGTTTAGGCAGCGGGAGAGTGTACGGGGAGCTGTTTTTT. It yields the protein CASSLGSGRVYGELFF.

This rearrangement joins TRBV6-6 to TRBJ2-3; D call uncertain. This CDR3 spans 11 amino acids. V was clipped by 0 bases and J by 10 bases, with 5 bases between them. From germline, CDR1 is MNHNY and CDR2 SVGAGI (reference sequence). The CDR3 is CASSYSAAQYF. DNA for the CDR3: TGTGCCAGCAGTTACTCGGCTGCGCAGTATTTT.

This rearrangement joins TRBV25-1 to TRBJ1-4; 10 bases match TRBD1. This CDR3 comprises 15 residues. CDR1 and CDR2 from the germline V gene are MGHDK and SYGVNS. J lost 5 bases, V lost 9 bases, and 9 bases had no gene match. The CDR3 nucleotides are TGTGCCAGTGGGGCGACAGGGGGCAGGAATGAAAAACTGTTTTTT. Amino acid sequence: CASGATGGRNEKLFF.

The chain employs TRBV18 and TRBJ2-7; TRBD2 aligns across 15 bases. Germline trimming cut 4 bases from V and 5 bases from J; bases unmatched to any gene: 0. CDR3 length equals 14 residues. Germline V gives CDR1 KGHSH, CDR2 LQKENI. The CDR3 region has the DNA TGTGCCAGCTCACGGACTAGCGGGAGGGACGAGCAGTACTTC. Protein product: CASSRTSGRDEQYF.

The V call is TRBV7-9, the J call TRBJ2-7, with D tentatively TRBD2 (5 bases). CDR1 is SEHNR, CDR2 FQNEAQ, per germline (reference sequence). V gave up 5 bases and J gave up 0 bases, with 17 bases separating them. The CDR3 sequence is 16 residues long. CDR3 sequence: CASSPQRTGNSYEQYF. CDR3 nucleotides: TGTGCCAGCAGCCCTCAACGAACGGGAAACTCCTACGAGCAGTACTTC.

V usage is TRBV13 and J usage is TRBJ2-7, with TRBD2 as a possible D gene (5 bases). The V gene lost 4 bases and the J gene lost 4 bases, with 17 bases spanning the gap. This CDR3 spans 15 amino acids. Germline CDR1 is PRHDT and CDR2 is FYEKMQ (reference sequence). CDR3 loop: CASSSYSQLAYEQYF. CDR3 bases: TGTGCCAGCAGCTCCTACTCACAATTAGCGTACGAGCAGTACTTC. The variable domain in full, completed from reference TRBV13 and TRBJ2-7, reads AAGVIQSPRHLIKEKRETATLKCYPIPRHDTVYWYQQGPGQDPQFLISFYEKMQSDKGSIPDRFSAQQFSDYHSELNMSSLELGDSALYFCASSSYSQLAYEQYFGPGTRLTVT.

V and J are TRBV5-1 and TRBJ2-1, with D tentatively TRBD2 (7 bases). The length of the CDR3 is 15 residues. Germline V lookup: CDR1 SGHRS, CDR2 YFSETQ. Trimming took 4 bases from V and 5 from J, leaving 16 bases between them. The CDR3 DNA sequence: TGCGCCAGCAGCCGAGGGGGGGAGTTGGACAATGAGCAGTTCTTC. Translated, it gives CASSRGGELDNEQFF.

The chain has TRBV28 and TRBJ1-5, with a possible D match to TRBD1 (6 bases). This CDR3 spans 14 amino acids. V was clipped by 4 bases and J by 6 bases, with 13 bases between them. Germline CDR1 and CDR2: MDHEN and SYDVKM. CDR3 loop: CASSSGQRAQPQHF. The CDR3 coding sequence is TGTGCCAGCAGTTCCGGACAGAGAGCTCAGCCCCAGCATTTT.